This TCR beta chain was recovered during a study of blood T cell repertoires in COVID-19. In the study overall: PBMCs, B-cell-depleted T cells, or T cells provided the cDNA or gDNA that made up the material.

In the authors' methods: Nucleated cell counts were estimated from reference gene primer amplification. Method: immunoSEQ multiplex PCR; TCRdb's copy keeps in-frame clones and lacks some. For V, J and clone size, that table is used; D and trimming come from the DNA. Of 56,000 or so clones listed, roughly 89% were seen once; the top ten hold about 46%. Per the germline V gene, CDR1 is MGHRA and CDR2 is YSYEKL. Trimming took off 5 bases at V and 3 bases at J, with 13 bases between the two ends. The CDR3 length is 14 residues. The clonotype comes from a woman aged 55-69 years with COVID-19, enrolled during active disease. The J gene is TRBJ1-2, the V gene TRBV4-1; D call uncertain. The specimen sequenced was peripheral blood. The CDR3 region has the DNA TGCGCCAGCAGCTTTCTAGTGGGTTACTATGGCTACACCTTC. This translates into CASSFLVGYYGYTF.